Listed below are T cell receptor beta chains from one sample, sequenced in a study of T cell changes during pregnancy in multiple sclerosis. The assay was immunoSEQ multiplex PCR, and TCRdb's table has in-frame clones only and misses some. The sample consists of 33,000 or so clones, about 92% of them appearing once. The specimen was CD4+ T cells from peripheral blood mononuclear cells, collected in the third trimester of pregnancy. The receptors here all came from a female donor in good health, enrolled as a control in a pregnancy study. Both conserved end residues are part of each CDR3. Fields, in order: V gene, J gene, D gene, clone size, CDR3 DNA, CDR3 protein. A D gene is named only where the DNA matches it firmly. Not every row has a clone size; where given, it reads once, few, many or a size class.

TRBV29-1,TRBJ2-5,TRBD1,-,TGCAGCGTTGCAAAACAACGGGACAGGGTCCAAGAGACCCAGTACTTC,CSVAKQRDRVQETQYF
TRBV6-5,TRBJ2-7,TRBD1,-,TGTGCCAGCAGTTACTCCCCTACAGGGGCCTACGAGCAGTACTTC,CASSYSPTGAYEQYF
TRBV7-6,TRBJ2-7,-,-,TGTGCCAGCAGCTTAAGTAGTGCCTACGAGCAGTACTTC,CASSLSSAYEQYF
TRBV9,TRBJ1-3,-,-,TGTGCCAGCAGCGTAGAGCCGAGGGGGGGGGCTGGAAACACCATATATTTT,CASSVEPRGGAGNTIYF
TRBV4-1,TRBJ2-5,-,-,TGCGCCAGCAGCCCAAGGGGAGGACCACAAGAGACCCAGTACTTC,CASSPRGGPQETQYF
TRBV5-6,TRBJ1-6,-,-,TGTGCCAGCAGCTTGGCCTCGGTTCAGGGTTCACCCCTCCACTTT,CASSLASVQGSPLHF
TRBV18,TRBJ1-1,-,-,TGTGCCAGCTCAGAAGGACACCTGAACACTGAAGCTTTCTTT,CASSEGHLNTEAFF
TRBV7-2,TRBJ2-3,-,once,TGTGCCAGCAGCGGGGCGGGGAGCACAGATACGCAGTATTTT,CASSGAGSTDTQYF
TRBV7-2,TRBJ2-2,TRBD1,-,TGTGCCAGCAGCCGACAGGGTATCACCGGGGAGCTGTTTTTT,CASSRQGITGELFF
TRBV5-5,TRBJ1-3,TRBD1,-,TGTGCCAGCAGCTTGGGGGACAGCTCTGGAAACACCATATATTTT,CASSLGDSSGNTIYF
TRBV7-9,TRBJ1-2,-,-,TGTGCCAGCAGTTCGACAGTAAACTATGGCTACACCTTC,CASSSTVNYGYTF
TRBV7-6,TRBJ2-1,-,-,TGTGCCAGCAGCCCGCGCGGCCTTAGCGGAAATAACAATGAGCAGTTCTTC,CASSPRGLSGNNNEQFF
TRBV4-1,TRBJ2-2,TRBD1,medium-sized,TGCGCCAGCAGCCAAGGGGCTGTCCAGGGGGCAAGCGGGGAGCTGTTTTTT,CASSQGAVQGASGELFF